The 14 T cell receptor beta chains listed next were all sequenced from one sample in a study of early T cells in non-severe SARS-CoV-2 infection. TCRdb processed the 5' RACE reads anew with MiXCR; each CDR3 protein has one entry. The sample includes fewer than 95,000 distinct CDR3 sequences, roughly 17% seen only once; the top ten take 4.5% to 6.5%. Sequencing was performed on whole blood, taken at baseline. These receptors all come from an adult who was a healthcare worker with PCR-confirmed SARS-CoV-2 infection or an uninfected control (not recorded which).

The CDR3 sequence is CSVGQRTEAFF. The CDR3 nucleotides are TGCAGCGTTGGACAGCGCACTGAAGCTTTCTTT. The gene calls are TRBV29-1 and TRBJ1-1; tentative D call: TRBD1 (5 bases). The V end was cut by 4 bases, the J end by 4 bases, with 7 bases between. This CDR3 contains 11 residues. The V gene's germline CDR1 is SQVTM and CDR2 ANQGSEA.

A few counts support this clonotype. V and J are TRBV24-1 and TRBJ2-5; D is unresolved. Germline assignment: CDR1 KGHDR and CDR2 SFDVKD. This CDR3 comprises 15 residues. V lost 7 bases, J lost 4 bases, and 18 bases lay in between. In nucleotides, the CDR3 is TGTGCCACCAGCTCCACTTTGGCCCGGGCAGAGACCCAGTACTTC. It yields the protein CATSSTLARAETQYF.

This clonotype was observed a handful of times. The chain employs TRBV12-3 or TRBV12-4 and TRBJ2-1; TRBD1 or TRBD2 may be the D gene (5 bases each). The CDR3 spans 12 residues. Trimming cost V 8 bases and J 9 bases, with 14 bases left between them. CDR3 sequence (DNA): TGTGCCAGCGACCGGGACGTTGGTGAGCAGTTCTTC. Its translation is CASDRDVGEQFF.

This clonotype was detected many times. The chain carries TRBV7-9 and TRBJ2-5, with a possible D match to TRBD1 (6 bases). Per germline, CDR1 SEHNR and CDR2 FQNEAQ (reference sequence). Trimming took 5 bases from V and 4 from J, leaving 8 bases between them. The CDR3 totals 12 residues. The CDR3 bases are TGTGCCAGCAGCCAAGGGGGAGAGACCCAGTACTTC. It specifies CASSQGGETQYF.

This clonotype was seen ten or more times. This chain uses TRBV20-1 with TRBJ2-7; 8 bases match TRBD2. The CDR3 length is 15 residues. Germline CDR1 DFQATT, CDR2 SNEGSKA (reference sequence). The V segment lost 1 base and the J segment 3 bases; nucleotides outside the gene matches: 8. The CDR3 loop is CSARVPGTRIYEQYF. CDR3 DNA sequence: TGCAGTGCTAGAGTCCCCGGGACTAGGATCTACGAGCAGTACTTC.

A few counts support this clonotype. The chain carries TRBV4-1 and TRBJ1-5; the D gene is possibly TRBD1 (6 bases). Trimming pared 4 bases from V and 3 bases from J, leaving 13 bases between. Germline V CDR1 and CDR2: MGHRA, YSYEKL. The CDR3 runs 15 residues. The CDR3 loop is CASSLATGSNQPQHF. CDR3 coding DNA: TGCGCCAGCAGCCTTGCGACAGGATCCAATCAGCCCCAGCATTTT.

The gene calls are TRBV15 and TRBJ1-6; the D is unclear. This CDR3 has 16 amino acids. Trimming shortened V by 1 base and J by 7 bases, and 14 bases separated the two germline ends. The V gene's germline CDR1 is LNHNV and CDR2 YYDKDF (reference sequence). The CDR3 loop is CATSRVRNRPNSPLHF. The CDR3 region has the DNA TGTGCCACCAGCAGAGTTCGGAACAGACCAAATTCACCCCTCCACTTT. The full variable domain, its missing parts supplied by reference TRBV15 and TRBJ1-6, is DAMVIQNPRYQVTQFGKPVTLSCSQTLNHNVMYWYQQKSSQAPKLLFHYYDKDFNNEADTPDNFQSRRPNTSFCFLDIRSPGLGDTAMYLCATSRVRNRPNSPLHFGNGTRLTVT.

This CDR3 reads CASSYPSTTSYKSSYNEQFF. CDR3 DNA: TGTGCCAGCAGCTATCCTTCCACGACTAGCTATAAGAGCTCCTACAATGAGCAGTTCTTC. The genes are TRBV7-2 and TRBJ2-1, with 7 bases fitting TRBD2. The CDR3 spans 20 residues. Losses at the gene ends were 4 bases for V and 0 bases for J; bases not matched to a gene: 18. CDR1 and CDR2 (germline): SGHTA, FQGNSA.

The chain carries TRBV12-3 or TRBV12-4 and TRBJ2-7, with D maybe TRBD1 (5 bases). The CDR3 length is 11 residues. Trimming removed 5 bases from V and 7 bases from J, with 9 bases in between. CDR3 sequence reads: CASSTRQEQYF. The CDR3, as DNA: TGTGCCAGCAGTACCCGACAGGAGCAGTACTTC.

The chain couples TRBV3-1 to TRBJ1-5, with D unclear. CDR1 is LGHDT, CDR2 YNNKEL, per germline (reference sequence). Trimming took 3 bases from V and 6 from J, leaving 15 bases between them. This CDR3 region has 15 residues. This CDR3 is CASSQDQIPPQPQHF. CDR3 DNA sequence: TGTGCCAGCAGCCAGGATCAGATTCCCCCTCAGCCCCAGCATTTT.

This clonotype was seen only a few times. The V call is TRBV6-2 or TRBV6-3, the J call TRBJ2-3; possible D gene TRBD2, 5 bases. The CDR3 length is 14 residues. CDR1 is MNHEY and CDR2 is SVGEGT in the germline V gene. V was cut by 7 bases and J by 2 bases, with 13 bases left in between. CDR3 in DNA: TGTGCCAGCAACTCCGGACTCCCCACAGATACGCAGTATTTT. As protein: CASNSGLPTDTQYF.

The gene calls are TRBV18 and TRBJ1-5; 9 nucleotides align to TRBD1. This CDR3 spans 13 amino acids. With V trimmed by 6 bases and J by 7 bases, 4 bases remained unmatched. CDR1 and CDR2 (germline): KGHSH, LQKENI. CDR3 nucleotide sequence: TGTGCCAGCTCCTGGGACAGGGAGCAGCCCCAGCATTTT. Amino acids: CASSWDREQPQHF.

Worth noting for this clonotype: One end of the junction varies from germline; a read error may be responsible. V and J are TRBV6-6 and TRBJ1-6; D might be TRBD1 (5 bases). Germline CDR1 and CDR2: MNHNY and SVGAGI (reference sequence). The CDR3 is made up of 14 amino acids. This chain's CDR3 is CASSTGPVNSALHF. CDR3 bases: TGTGCCAGCAGTACGGGACCGGTGAATTCAGCCCTCCACTTT.

This clonotype was found a few times. This sequence joins TRBV4-3 and TRBJ2-1; no firm D call. Germline V gene data show CDR1 as LGHNA and CDR2 as YSLEER. The CDR3 totals 14 residues. Trimming removed 0 bases from V and 5 bases from J, with 8 bases in between. Here the CDR3 reads CASSQDPRDNEQFF. The CDR3 bases are TGCGCCAGCAGCCAAGACCCCCGTGACAATGAGCAGTTCTTC.